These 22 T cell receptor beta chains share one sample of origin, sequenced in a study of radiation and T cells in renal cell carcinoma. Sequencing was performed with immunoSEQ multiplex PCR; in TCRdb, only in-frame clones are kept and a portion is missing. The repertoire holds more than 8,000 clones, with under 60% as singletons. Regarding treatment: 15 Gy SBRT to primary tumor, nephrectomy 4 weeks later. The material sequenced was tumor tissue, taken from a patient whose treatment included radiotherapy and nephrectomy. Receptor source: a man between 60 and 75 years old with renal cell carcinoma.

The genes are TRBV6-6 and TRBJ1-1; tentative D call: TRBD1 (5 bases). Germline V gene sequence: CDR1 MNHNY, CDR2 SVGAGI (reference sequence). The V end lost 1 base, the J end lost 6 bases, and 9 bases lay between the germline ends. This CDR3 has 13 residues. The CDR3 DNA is TGTGCCAGCAGTTACTTTGGGGCGGCTGAAGCTTTCTTT. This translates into CASSYFGAAEAFF.

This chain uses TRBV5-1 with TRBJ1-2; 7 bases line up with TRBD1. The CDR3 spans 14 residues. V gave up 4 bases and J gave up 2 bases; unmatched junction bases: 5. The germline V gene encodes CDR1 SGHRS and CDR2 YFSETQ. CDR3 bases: TGCGCCAGCAGCCCTCCGACAGGGAACTATGGCTACACCTTC. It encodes CASSPPTGNYGYTF. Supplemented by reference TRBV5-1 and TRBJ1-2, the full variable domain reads KAGVTQTPRYLIKTRGQQVTLSCSPISGHRSVSWYQQTPGQGLQFLFEYFSETQRNKGNFPGRFSGRQFSNSRSEMNVSTLELGDSALYLCASSPPTGNYGYTFGSGTRLTVV.

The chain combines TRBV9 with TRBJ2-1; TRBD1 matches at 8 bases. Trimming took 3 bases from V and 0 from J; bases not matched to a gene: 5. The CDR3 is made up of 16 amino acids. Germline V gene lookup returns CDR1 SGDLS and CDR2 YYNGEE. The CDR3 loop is CASSATGDSSYNEQFF. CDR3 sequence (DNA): TGTGCCAGCAGCGCGACAGGGGATAGCTCCTACAATGAGCAGTTCTTC.

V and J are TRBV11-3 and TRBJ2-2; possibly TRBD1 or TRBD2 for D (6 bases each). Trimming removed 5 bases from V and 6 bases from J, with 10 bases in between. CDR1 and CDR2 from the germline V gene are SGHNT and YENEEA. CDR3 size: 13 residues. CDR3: CASSPRGPGELFF. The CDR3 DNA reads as TGTGCCAGCAGCCCCCGGGGGCCCGGGGAGCTGTTTTTT.

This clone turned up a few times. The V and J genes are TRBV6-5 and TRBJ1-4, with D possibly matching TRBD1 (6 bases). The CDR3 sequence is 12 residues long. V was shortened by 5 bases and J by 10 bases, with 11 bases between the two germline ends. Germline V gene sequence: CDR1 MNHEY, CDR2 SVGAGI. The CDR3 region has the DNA TGTGCCAGCAGTCAGAGGGGGGGAAAACTGTTTTTT. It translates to CASSQRGGKLFF.

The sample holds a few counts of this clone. Here the CDR3 reads CASLRRQGQNTGELFF. The CDR3 DNA reads as TGTGCCAGCCTACGCCGACAGGGGCAAAACACCGGGGAGCTGTTTTTT. This chain joins TRBV2 and TRBJ2-2, with 8 bases fitting TRBD1. With V trimmed by 8 bases and J by 2 bases, 10 bases remained unmatched. CDR1 and CDR2 (germline): SNHLY, FYNNEI. The CDR3 extends over 16 amino acids.

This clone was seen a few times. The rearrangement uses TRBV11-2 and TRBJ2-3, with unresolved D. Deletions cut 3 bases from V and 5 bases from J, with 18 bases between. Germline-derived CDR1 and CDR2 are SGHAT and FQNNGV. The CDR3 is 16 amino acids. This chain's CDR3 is CASSLGWVALGDTQYF. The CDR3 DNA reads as TGTGCCAGCAGCTTGGGTTGGGTAGCCCTAGGAGATACGCAGTATTTT.

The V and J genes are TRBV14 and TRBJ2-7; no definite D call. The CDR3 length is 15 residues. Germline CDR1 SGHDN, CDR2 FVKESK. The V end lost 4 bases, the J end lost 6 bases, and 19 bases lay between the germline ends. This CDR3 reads CASSRAAGVGSEQYF. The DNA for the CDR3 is TGTGCCAGCAGCCGGGCCGCAGGAGTGGGTAGCGAGCAGTACTTC.

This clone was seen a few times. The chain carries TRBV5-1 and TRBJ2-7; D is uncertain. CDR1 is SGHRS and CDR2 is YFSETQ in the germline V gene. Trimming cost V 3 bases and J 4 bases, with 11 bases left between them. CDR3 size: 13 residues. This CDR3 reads CASSWSRGYEQYF. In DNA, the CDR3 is TGCGCCAGCAGCTGGTCGAGAGGATACGAGCAGTACTTC.

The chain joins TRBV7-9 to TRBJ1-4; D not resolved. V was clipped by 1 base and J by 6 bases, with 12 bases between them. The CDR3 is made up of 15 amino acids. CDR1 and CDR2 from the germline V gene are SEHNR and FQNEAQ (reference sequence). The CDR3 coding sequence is TGTGCCAGCAGCTTAGACAGTGCGGTGGATGAAAAACTGTTTTTT. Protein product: CASSLDSAVDEKLFF.

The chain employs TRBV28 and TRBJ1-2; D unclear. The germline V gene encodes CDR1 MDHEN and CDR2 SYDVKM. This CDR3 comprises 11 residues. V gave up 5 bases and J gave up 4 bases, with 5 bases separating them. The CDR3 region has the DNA TGTGCCAGCAGTACGGCCTATGGCTACACCTTC. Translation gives CASSTAYGYTF.

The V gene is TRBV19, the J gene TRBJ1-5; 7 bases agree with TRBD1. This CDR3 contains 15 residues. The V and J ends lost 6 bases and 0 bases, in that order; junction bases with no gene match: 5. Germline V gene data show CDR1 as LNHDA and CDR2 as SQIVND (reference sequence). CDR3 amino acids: CASRQGLGSNQPQHF. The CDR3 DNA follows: TGTGCCAGTAGACAGGGGCTGGGTAGCAATCAGCCCCAGCATTTT.

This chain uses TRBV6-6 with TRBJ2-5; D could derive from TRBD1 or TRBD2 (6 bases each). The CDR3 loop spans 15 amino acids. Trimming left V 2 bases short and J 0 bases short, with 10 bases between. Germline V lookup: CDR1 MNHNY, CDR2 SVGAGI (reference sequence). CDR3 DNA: TGTGCCAGCAGTTACACAGGGAGGAACCAAGAGACCCAGTACTTC. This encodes CASSYTGRNQETQYF.

DNA for the CDR3: TGTGCCAGCAGCTTAGCGGGTTATGAAGAGCAGTACTTC. Amino acid sequence: CASSLAGYEEQYF. The chain uses TRBV7-2 and TRBJ2-5; D is ambiguous. The CDR3 covers 13 residues. CDR1 and CDR2 from the germline V gene are SGHTA and FQGNSA. Trimming left V 0 bases short and J 11 bases short, with 13 bases between.

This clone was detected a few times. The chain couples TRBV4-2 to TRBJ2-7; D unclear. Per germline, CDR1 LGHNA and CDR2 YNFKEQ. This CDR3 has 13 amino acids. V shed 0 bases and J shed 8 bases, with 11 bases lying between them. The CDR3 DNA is TGTGCCAGCAGCCAAGAAGACTCCGCGAAGCAGTACTTC. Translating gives CASSQEDSAKQYF.

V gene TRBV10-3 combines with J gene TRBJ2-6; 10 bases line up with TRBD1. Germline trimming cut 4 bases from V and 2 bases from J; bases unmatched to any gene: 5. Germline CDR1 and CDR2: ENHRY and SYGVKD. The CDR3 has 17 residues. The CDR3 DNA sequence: TGTGCCATCAGTGCGGGACAGGGGTACCCTGGGGCCAACGTCCTGACTTTC. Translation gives CAISAGQGYPGANVLTF.

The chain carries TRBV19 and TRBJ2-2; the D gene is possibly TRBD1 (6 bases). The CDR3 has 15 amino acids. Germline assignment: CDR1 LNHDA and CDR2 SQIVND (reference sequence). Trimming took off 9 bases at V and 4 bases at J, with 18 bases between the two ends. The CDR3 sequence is CARRPRDTFTGELFF. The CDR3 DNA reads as TGTGCCAGAAGGCCCCGGGACACCTTCACCGGGGAGCTGTTTTTT.

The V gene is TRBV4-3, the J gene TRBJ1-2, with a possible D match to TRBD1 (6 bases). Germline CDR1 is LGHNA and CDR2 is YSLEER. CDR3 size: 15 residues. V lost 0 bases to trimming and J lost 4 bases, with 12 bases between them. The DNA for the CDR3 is TGCGCCAGCAGCCAAGAGGAGGCAGGGGTCTATGGCTACACCTTC. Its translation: CASSQEEAGVYGYTF.

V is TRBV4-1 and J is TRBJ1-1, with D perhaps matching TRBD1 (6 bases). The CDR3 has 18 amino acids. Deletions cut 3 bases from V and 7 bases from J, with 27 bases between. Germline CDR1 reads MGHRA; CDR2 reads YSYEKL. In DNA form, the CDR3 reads TGCGCCAGCAGCCATCCCCTAGGGGGTGGCCGAAAGGGCGGTGAAGCTTTCTTT. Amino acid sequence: CASSHPLGGGRKGGEAFF.

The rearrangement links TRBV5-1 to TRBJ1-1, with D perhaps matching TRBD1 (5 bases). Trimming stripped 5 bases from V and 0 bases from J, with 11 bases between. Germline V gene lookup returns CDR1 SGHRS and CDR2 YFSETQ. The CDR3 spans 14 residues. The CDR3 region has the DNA TGCGCCAGCAGATATGAGGGGTTGAACACTGAAGCTTTCTTT. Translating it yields CASRYEGLNTEAFF.

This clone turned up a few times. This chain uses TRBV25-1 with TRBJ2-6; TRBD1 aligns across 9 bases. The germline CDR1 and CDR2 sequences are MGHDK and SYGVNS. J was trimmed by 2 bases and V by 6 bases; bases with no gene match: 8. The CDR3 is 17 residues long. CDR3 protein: CASSQDRGIAGANVLTF. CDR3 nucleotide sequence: TGTGCCAGCAGCCAGGACAGGGGAATAGCTGGGGCCAACGTCCTGACTTTC. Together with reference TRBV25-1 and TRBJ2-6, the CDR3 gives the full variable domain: EADIYQTPRYLVIGTGKKITLECSQTMGHDKMYWYQQDPGMELHLIHYSYGVNSTEKGDLSSESTVSRIRTEHFPLTLESARPSHTSQYLCASSQDRGIAGANVLTFGAGSRLTVL.

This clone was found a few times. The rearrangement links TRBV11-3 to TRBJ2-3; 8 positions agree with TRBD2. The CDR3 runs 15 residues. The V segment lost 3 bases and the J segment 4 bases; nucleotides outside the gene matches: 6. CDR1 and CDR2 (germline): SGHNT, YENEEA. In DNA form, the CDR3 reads TGTGCCAGCAGCTTCCAAGCGGGAGAAGCAGATACGCAGTATTTT. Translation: CASSFQAGEADTQYF.